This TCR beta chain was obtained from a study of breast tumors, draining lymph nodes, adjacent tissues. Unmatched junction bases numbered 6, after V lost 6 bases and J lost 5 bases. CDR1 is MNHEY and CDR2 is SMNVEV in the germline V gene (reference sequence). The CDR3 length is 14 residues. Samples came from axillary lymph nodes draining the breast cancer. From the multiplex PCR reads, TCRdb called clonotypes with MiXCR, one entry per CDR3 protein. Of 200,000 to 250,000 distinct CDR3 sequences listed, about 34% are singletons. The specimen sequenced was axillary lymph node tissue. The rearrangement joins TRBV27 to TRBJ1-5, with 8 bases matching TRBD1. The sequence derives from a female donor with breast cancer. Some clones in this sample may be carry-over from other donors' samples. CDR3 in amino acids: CASRGRGLDQPQHF. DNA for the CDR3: TGTGCCAGCAGGGGCAGGGGGCTGGATCAGCCCCAGCATTTT.